A selection of T cell receptor beta chains follows, all from one sample in a study of blood T cells in healthy people across ages. TCRdb reprocessed the 5' RACE reads with MiXCR, giving one entry per CDR3 protein. This table holds more than 1.4 million distinct CDR3 sequences, around two fifths found once. What was sequenced was blood. The receptors were gathered from a woman aged 18 to 35 in good health. Each CDR3 is given without its conserved first and last residue. Fields, in order: J gene, clone size, V gene, CDR3 protein. The listing skips clone size in some rows; elsewhere it reads once, few, many or a size class.

J gene: TRBJ2-5; clone size: few; V gene: TRBV29-1; CDR3 protein: SVESPGEQY
J gene: NA; clone size: NA; V gene: TRBV20-1; CDR3 protein: SARLTGTPETQY
J gene: TRBJ2-7; clone size: NA; V gene: TRBV10-3; CDR3 protein: AISDPRQSSYEQY
J gene: TRBJ1-4; clone size: NA; V gene: TRBV27; CDR3 protein: ASSLSERTEKLF
J gene: TRBJ2-5; clone size: NA; V gene: TRBV25-1; CDR3 protein: ASSDFVLQY
J gene: TRBJ2-7; clone size: NA; V gene: TRBV7-2; CDR3 protein: ASSVERGGYGQY
J gene: TRBJ2-3; clone size: few; V gene: TRBV7-3; CDR3 protein: ASSPLGFQSTDTQY
J gene: TRBJ1-1; clone size: many; V gene: TRBV6-2/TRBV6-3; CDR3 protein: ASSFDTEAF
J gene: TRBJ1-1; clone size: few; V gene: TRBV6-5; CDR3 protein: ASSSGGGSAF
J gene: TRBJ1-1; clone size: few; V gene: TRBV5-1; CDR3 protein: ASSLMVSENTEAF
J gene: NA; clone size: NA; V gene: TRBV4-2; CDR3 protein: ASSQPKAGLNTLSYNEQY
J gene: TRBJ1-3; clone size: NA; V gene: TRBV9; CDR3 protein: ASSVQYHSGNTIY
J gene: TRBJ2-5; clone size: NA; V gene: TRBV20-1; CDR3 protein: SAQSGRTIQETQY
J gene: TRBJ2-3; clone size: few; V gene: TRBV7-9; CDR3 protein: ASSLGLGGSTDTQY
J gene: TRBJ1-1; clone size: NA; V gene: TRBV5-1; CDR3 protein: ASSDSGGEAF
J gene: TRBJ1-2; clone size: NA; V gene: TRBV5-5; CDR3 protein: ASSYPMVSGYT
J gene: TRBJ2-3; clone size: NA; V gene: TRBV20-1; CDR3 protein: SARDSRTPTDTQY
J gene: TRBJ1-6; clone size: NA; V gene: TRBV11-2; CDR3 protein: ASSLEALYNSPLH
J gene: TRBJ2-1; clone size: NA; V gene: TRBV6-5; CDR3 protein: ASSYARGSLLASGRTDEQF
J gene: TRBJ2-7; clone size: NA; V gene: TRBV20-1; CDR3 protein: SARDHRPEQY
J gene: TRBJ1-2; clone size: NA; V gene: TRBV29-1; CDR3 protein: GVEDDLGWVKQGHYGYT
J gene: TRBJ2-3; clone size: NA; V gene: TRBV11-2; CDR3 protein: ASRDGGAKDTQY
J gene: TRBJ2-2; clone size: few; V gene: TRBV28; CDR3 protein: ASRQDRDTGELF
J gene: TRBJ1-1; clone size: NA; V gene: TRBV5-1; CDR3 protein: ASSSPGQGSAEAF
J gene: TRBJ2-7; clone size: few; V gene: TRBV4-1; CDR3 protein: ASSQEATTGSYEQY
J gene: TRBJ1-2; clone size: many; V gene: TRBV3-1; CDR3 protein: ASSQGQRTNYGYT
J gene: TRBJ1-2; clone size: once; V gene: TRBV30; CDR3 protein: AFKGGWGSNYGYT
J gene: TRBJ2-1; clone size: NA; V gene: TRBV4-2; CDR3 protein: ASTQAGGRTEQF